The 8 T cell receptor beta chains below were found in one sample sequenced in a study of OX40 agonist ivuxolimab in advanced cancers. The table came from immunoSEQ multiplex PCR; TCRdb's copy has only in-frame clones and leaves some out. Here the sample spans 96,000 or so clones, approximately 80% being singletons. This sample comprised CD4+ or CD8+ T cells sorted from blood, obtained in a trial of the OX40 agonist ivuxolimab. The receptor set was obtained from an adult with an advanced solid tumor such as melanoma, head and neck, liver or kidney cancer.

This clone was picked up a small number of times. J is TRBJ1-1 and V is TRBV5-4; D remains ambiguous. This CDR3 contains 14 residues. Trimming took 0 bases from V and 3 from J, leaving 9 bases between them. From germline, CDR1 is SGHNT and CDR2 YYREEE (reference sequence). The CDR3 is CASSLAVGDTEAFF. CDR3 in DNA: TGTGCCAGCAGCTTGGCAGTCGGGGACACTGAAGCTTTCTTT.

This clone was counted only a few times. The J gene is TRBJ2-7, the V gene TRBV5-1; TRBD1 matches at 9 bases. The CDR3 is 15 residues long. The V gene end was trimmed by 3 bases and the J gene end by 6 bases; junction bases not matched to a gene: 10. CDR1 is SGHRS and CDR2 is YFSETQ in the germline V gene. The CDR3 is CASSSRAGTGREQYF. For the CDR3, the DNA is TGCGCCAGCAGCTCAAGGGCTGGGACAGGGCGCGAGCAGTACTTC.

This clone was seen once. This rearrangement joins TRBV15 to TRBJ2-7; TRBD1 might be the D (6 bases). The germline V and J ends were trimmed by 0 bases and 2 bases, with 14 bases remaining between them. Germline assignment: CDR1 LNHNV and CDR2 YYDKDF (reference sequence). This CDR3 comprises 16 residues. The DNA for the CDR3 is TGTGCCACCAGCAGAGATAGTGGGGGCCGTACCTACGAGCAGTACTTC. It encodes CATSRDSGGRTYEQYF.

This sequence joins TRBV9 and TRBJ1-1; 7 bases are a match to TRBD1. This CDR3 has 13 residues. Germline CDR1 SGDLS, CDR2 YYNGEE. V lost 3 bases and J lost 5; bases outside the gene matches: 4. The CDR3: CASSEVQGTEAFF. The CDR3 nucleotides read TGTGCCAGCAGCGAAGTACAGGGGACTGAAGCTTTCTTT.

The V gene is TRBV18, the J gene TRBJ2-7; TRBD2 agrees at 9 bases. Trimming cost V 4 bases and J 10 bases; bases outside gene matches: 11. The CDR3 contains 14 residues. Per germline, CDR1 KGHSH and CDR2 LQKENI. CDR3 in amino acids: CASSQGSSGRHQYF. The DNA for the CDR3 is TGTGCCAGCTCACAAGGATCCAGCGGGAGGCACCAGTACTTC.

The V call is TRBV7-2, the J call TRBJ2-1; D is unclear. The CDR3 length is 13 residues. The V end was cut by 2 bases, the J end by 3 bases, with 5 bases between. The germline gives CDR1 SGHTA, CDR2 FQGNSA. The CDR3 nucleotides read TGTGCCAGCAGCTTACAGAACTACAATGAGCAGTTCTTC. Encoded protein: CASSLQNYNEQFF.

The chain carries TRBV5-1 and TRBJ2-5; D is tentatively TRBD1 or TRBD2 (6 bases each). TRBJ2-7 matches the DNA end more closely, so the J call is doubtful. The germline CDR1 and CDR2 sequences are SGHRS and YFSETQ. The CDR3 covers 14 residues. The chain's CDR3 is CASSPYGGPGEQYF. The CDR3 DNA is TGCGCCAGCAGCCCCTACGGGGGCCCGGGCGAGCAGTACTTC.

The V and J genes are TRBV19 and TRBJ1-4; D remains unclear. Germline V gene sequence: CDR1 LNHDA, CDR2 SQIVND (reference sequence). This CDR3 contains 16 residues. The V end was cut by 0 bases, the J end by 0 bases, with 8 bases between. As DNA, the CDR3 is TGTGCCAGTAGTATAGATCGATGGACAACTAATGAAAAACTGTTTTTT. The encoded protein is CASSIDRWTTNEKLFF.